This is a list of T cell receptor beta chains from one sample in a study of identical twins. One entry per CDR3 protein, called by TCRdb with MiXCR from the 5' RACE reads. Of around 670,000 distinct CDR3 sequences listed, 5.5% to 6.5% are singletons. The source material was naive T cells sorted from blood. The receptors originated from a man between 18 and 35 years old in good health. Each CDR3 is given with its conserved first and last residue. A D gene is named only where the DNA matches it firmly. Not all rows give a size; the values are once, few, many and, for expanded clones, a class.

TRBV20-1	TRBJ1-1	TRBD1	many	TGCAGTGCCCGAGCAGGGGGAAAGAACACTGAAGCTTTCTTT	CSARAGGKNTEAFF
TRBV7-9	TRBJ2-3	TRBD1	many	TGTGCCAGCAGCTTAGACATACAGGGGTATACGCAGTATTTT	CASSLDIQGYTQYF
TRBV11-2	TRBJ2-4	TRBD2	many	TGTGCCAGCAGCTTAGTGTCTGGGACTACCAAAAACATTCAGTACTTC	CASSLVSGTTKNIQYF
TRBV12-3/TRBV12-4	TRBJ1-5	-	many	TGTGCCAGCAGGTCAACGACCAATCAGCCCCAGCATTTT	CASRSTTNQPQHF
TRBV7-8	TRBJ2-7	-	-	TGTGCCAGCAGCCCCATTCCGGGGGTCACCTCCTACGAGCAGTACTTC	CASSPIPGVTSYEQYF
TRBV5-1	TRBJ2-1	-	many	TGCGCCAGCAGCTTGATCGGCCTAACCGAGCAGTTCTTC	CASSLIGLTEQFF
TRBV10-3	TRBJ2-3	TRBD2	many	TGTGCCATCAGTGACTCGGGACTAGCGATCACAGATACGCAGTATTTT	CAISDSGLAITDTQYF
TRBV5-1	TRBJ2-1	TRBD2	-	TGCGCCAGCAGCTGGGGACTAGCGGGTTCTACCGATGAGCAGTTCTTC	CASSWGLAGSTDEQFF
TRBV12-3/TRBV12-4	TRBJ2-7	TRBD2	few	TGTGCCAGCGGTTTGACTAGCGGGAGATCCGAGCAGTACTTC	CASGLTSGRSEQYF
TRBV10-3	TRBJ2-1	-	-	TGTGCCATCAGTGATCCTACCTCCGGACTCGATACTTACAATGAGCAGTTCTTC	CAISDPTSGLDTYNEQFF
TRBV11-1	TRBJ2-7	TRBD2	many	TGTGCCAGCAGCCTAGCGGGAGTAGTCTACGAGCAGTACTTC	CASSLAGVVYEQYF
TRBV12-3/TRBV12-4	TRBJ2-1	-	many	TGTGCCAGCAGTTTAGGATCCGACAGAAATGAGCAGTTCTTC	CASSLGSDRNEQFF
TRBV4-2	TRBJ1-4	-	many	TGTGCCAGCAGCCACTCAGGCGGGGGACATGTTGAAAAACTGTTTTTT	CASSHSGGGHVEKLFF
TRBV20-1	TRBJ2-5	TRBD2	many	TGCAGTGCTAGTCCCCCGGGAGGGCCGAGAGAGACCCAGTACTTC	CSASPPGGPRETQYF
TRBV12-3/TRBV12-4	TRBJ1-6	-	many	TGTGCCAGCAGGACCGTGGGGCCCCTCCACTTT	CASRTVGPLHF
TRBV6-1	TRBJ2-2	-	many	TGTGCCAGCAGGGGCTCGAACACCGGGGAGCTGTTTTTT	CASRGSNTGELFF
TRBV4-2	TRBJ1-3	TRBD1	many	TGTGCCAGCAGCAAGACCGGGACAGACGCCTTTGTTGGCTCTGGAAACACCATATATTTT	CASSKTGTDAFVGSGNTIYF
TRBV6-5	TRBJ1-2	TRBD1	-	TGTGCCAGCAGTTTTGGTCAACGCGGGACAGGGAACTATGGCTACACCTTC	CASSFGQRGTGNYGYTF
TRBV11-2	TRBJ2-2	TRBD2	few	TGTGCCAGCAGCTCAGGTGTTTTAGGGGCGGGAGCGGCCGGGGAGCTGTTTTTT	CASSSGVLGAGAAGELFF
TRBV20-1	TRBJ2-1	TRBD2	many	TGCAGTGAGGCGGGAGAGTACAATGAGCAGTTCTTC	CSEAGEYNEQFF
TRBV18	TRBJ2-2	-	-	TGTGCCAGCTCACCACGGGACGGGGAGCTGTTTTTT	CASSPRDGELFF
TRBV10-3	TRBJ1-5	-	many	TGTGCCATCAGTGAGCCCACTTATAGCAATCAGCCCCAGCATTTT	CAISEPTYSNQPQHF
TRBV20-1	TRBJ2-1	-	many	TGCAGTGCTAGCCGAAGCTCCTACAATGAGCAGTTCTTC	CSASRSSYNEQFF
TRBV20-1	TRBJ2-6	-	-	TGCAGTGCTAGGGGGTTAGGGGCCAACGTCCTGACTTTC	CSARGLGANVLTF
TRBV4-1	TRBJ2-5	TRBD1	many	TGCGCCAGCAGCCTGAGGACAGGAGAGACCCAGTACTTC	CASSLRTGETQYF
TRBV7-9	TRBJ2-5	TRBD1	few	TGTGCCAGCAGCCGGGGATCGGGACAGGGAATTACAGAGACCCAGTACTTC	CASSRGSGQGITETQYF
TRBV5-1	TRBJ2-5	TRBD1	few	TGCGCCAGCAGCTGGGGGACAGCAGGAGAGACCCAGTACTTC	CASSWGTAGETQYF
TRBV3-1	TRBJ2-2	-	-	TGTGCCAGCAGCCATCAGACAGCTTACACCGAGGAGCTGTTTTTT	CASSHQTAYTEELFF
TRBV7-9	TRBJ2-5	TRBD2	few	TGTGCCAGCAGCCCCAAACTAGCGGGGCAGACCCAGTACTTC	CASSPKLAGQTQYF
TRBV20-1	TRBJ1-4	-	many	TGCAGTGCTAGAGATGGAACAGGGAGTGAAAAACTGTTTTTT	CSARDGTGSEKLFF
TRBV4-2	TRBJ2-3	-	many	TGTGCCAGCAGCCAAGCAGAGCGAGATACGCAGTATTTT	CASSQAERDTQYF
TRBV20-1	TRBJ2-7	-	-	TGCAGTGCTAGAGATCGAACTGGGAGACTCATCTACGAGCAGTACTTC	CSARDRTGRLIYEQYF
TRBV7-9	TRBJ1-1	TRBD1	many	TGTGCCAGCACCGCGAGACAGGGTAACACTGAAGCTTTCTTT	CASTARQGNTEAFF
TRBV12-3/TRBV12-4	TRBJ1-1	-	many	TGTGCCAGCATCATCCGTGGACGGAACACTGAAGCTTTCTTT	CASIIRGRNTEAFF
TRBV20-1	TRBJ1-4	-	-	TGCAGTGCTAGAGAAGTAAAAGGGTCGAATGAAAAACTGTTTTTT	CSAREVKGSNEKLFF
TRBV12-3/TRBV12-4	TRBJ1-2	-	-	TGTGCCAGCAGTTTCCCCTCAGACAGTGAAGGAGGCTACACCTTC	CASSFPSDSEGGYTF
TRBV20-1	TRBJ2-5	-	few	TGCAGTGCTAGCCCCCCCTCGAGGGGGAAAGAGACCCAGTACTTC	CSASPPSRGKETQYF
TRBV20-1	TRBJ2-7	-	-	TGCAGTGATGGTAACGGTTACGAGCAGTACTTC	CSDGNGYEQYF
TRBV20-1	TRBJ2-7	-	many	TGCAGTGCTACTCCCCATAGGCATGACTACGAGCAGTACTTC	CSATPHRHDYEQYF
TRBV11-2	TRBJ2-1	TRBD2	-	TGTGCCAGCAGCACCGGGACTAGCAGGCTAAATGAGCAGTTCTTC	CASSTGTSRLNEQFF
TRBV7-2	TRBJ1-4	-	-	TGTGCCAGCAGCTTAGGGCGATCCCTTACAACTAATGAAAAACTGTTTTTT	CASSLGRSLTTNEKLFF
TRBV12-3/TRBV12-4	TRBJ1-2	TRBD1	many	TGTGCCAGCAGGCCGACAGGGAGTTATGGCTACACCTTC	CASRPTGSYGYTF
TRBV6-1	TRBJ2-3	-	-	TGTGCCAGCAGGAAGGGACTGGCAAGCACAGATACGCAGTATTTT	CASRKGLASTDTQYF